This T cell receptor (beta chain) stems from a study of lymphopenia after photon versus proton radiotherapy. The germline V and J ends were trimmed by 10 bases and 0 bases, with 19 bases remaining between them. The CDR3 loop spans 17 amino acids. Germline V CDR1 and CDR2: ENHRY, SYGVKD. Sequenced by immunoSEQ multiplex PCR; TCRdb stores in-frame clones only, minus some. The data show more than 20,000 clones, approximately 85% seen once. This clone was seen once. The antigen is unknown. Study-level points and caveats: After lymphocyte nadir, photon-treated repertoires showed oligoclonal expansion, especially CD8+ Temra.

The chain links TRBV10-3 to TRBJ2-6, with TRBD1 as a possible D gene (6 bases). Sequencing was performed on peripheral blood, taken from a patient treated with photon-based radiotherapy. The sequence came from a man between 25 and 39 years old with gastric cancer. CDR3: CATRQGQTFSGANVLTF. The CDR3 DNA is TGTGCCACCCGGCAAGGACAGACCTTCTCTGGGGCCAACGTCCTGACTTTC.